The 32 T cell receptor beta chains below all came from one sample that was sequenced in a study of T cell responses to AZD1222 COVID-19 vaccine. Here immunoSEQ multiplex PCR was the method, and the copy in TCRdb shows in-frame clones only, minus some. This sample has about 140,000 clones, with roughly 92% found just once. Sequenced material: peripheral blood, taken on day 0 of AZD1222 vaccination. The receptors derive from an adult in good health.

V gene TRBV7-2 combines with J gene TRBJ2-3, with 9 bases that match TRBD1. Germline trimming cut 3 bases from V and 7 bases from J; bases unmatched to any gene: 14. CDR3 length equals 17 residues. Germline values: CDR1 SGHTA, CDR2 FQGNSA. CDR3 residues: CASSFLPIPGTGYTQYF. The DNA for the CDR3 is TGTGCCAGCAGCTTCCTCCCCATCCCCGGGACAGGGTATACGCAGTATTTT.

This chain links TRBV27 with TRBJ2-3, with D uncertain. Trimming pared 6 bases from V and 0 bases from J, leaving 7 bases between. Germline V gives CDR1 MNHEY, CDR2 SMNVEV (reference sequence). This CDR3 spans 13 amino acids. This CDR3 reads CASRYLSTDTQYF. CDR3 in DNA: TGTGCCAGCAGATATTTAAGCACAGATACGCAGTATTTT.

The chain recombines TRBV2 with TRBJ2-7, with 8 bases fitting TRBD1. After removal of 4 bases from V and 10 bases from J, the junction contained 15 bases not matched to a gene. This CDR3 has 15 residues. Germline CDR1 reads SNHLY; CDR2 reads FYNNEI. DNA for the CDR3: TGTGCCAGCAGTGGACTGAGACAGGGGAATGGGATTCAGTACTTC. This translates into CASSGLRQGNGIQYF.

The chain has TRBV7-6 and TRBJ1-5; D is unclear. The germline V and J ends were trimmed by 2 bases and 3 bases, with 14 bases remaining between them. Germline lookup yields CDR1 SGHVS and CDR2 FNYEAQ. This CDR3 spans 16 amino acids. CDR3 region: CASSLSGSEPNQPQHF. The CDR3 DNA reads as TGTGCCAGCAGCTTAAGTGGGTCAGAGCCCAATCAGCCCCAGCATTTT. Using reference TRBV7-6 and TRBJ1-5 for the parts outside the CDR3, the full variable domain is GAGVSQSPRYKVTKRGQDVALRCDPISGHVSLYWYRQALGQGPEFLTYFNYEAQQDKSGLPNDRFSAERPEGSISTLTIQRTEQRDSAMYRCASSLSGSEPNQPQHFGDGTRLSIL.

The rearrangement links TRBV6-5 to TRBJ1-1; no firm D call. Deletions cut 5 bases from V and 0 bases from J, with 7 bases between. Germline V CDR1 and CDR2: MNHEY, SVGAGI. This CDR3 comprises 13 residues. The CDR3 region has the DNA TGTGCCAGCAGTCTTTTGGTGAACACTGAAGCTTTCTTT. It is translated as CASSLLVNTEAFF.

This sequence joins TRBV27 and TRBJ2-1; unclear D gene. CDR1 is MNHEY and CDR2 is SMNVEV in the germline V gene (reference sequence). CDR3 size: 15 residues. V lost 6 bases and J lost 7, with 19 bases in between. CDR3 nucleotide sequence: TGTGCCAGCAGGCCGCCCCAACTACTCTTGAATGAGCAGTTCTTC. Translating gives CASRPPQLLLNEQFF.

A few counts support this clone. The chain combines TRBV28 with TRBJ1-4, with D possibly matching TRBD1 (5 bases). V dropped 5 bases and J dropped 7 bases, with 23 bases sitting between them. The V gene's germline CDR1 is MDHEN and CDR2 SYDVKM. CDR3 size: 17 residues. This chain's CDR3 is CASSARDYKPDGEKLFF. For the CDR3, the DNA is TGTGCCAGCAGTGCCCGGGACTATAAACCCGACGGTGAAAAACTGTTTTTT.

J is TRBJ1-6 and V is TRBV6-5; 7 bases map to TRBD1. V shed 10 bases, J shed 2 bases, and the junction held 5 bases outside the gene matches. The V gene's germline CDR1 is MNHEY and CDR2 SVGAGI. The CDR3 length is 14 residues. The CDR3 DNA reads as TGTGCCATCACAGGGGCTACCTATAATTCACCCCTCCACTTT. It yields the protein CAITGATYNSPLHF.

The chain has TRBV6-6 and TRBJ1-4, with D tentatively TRBD1 (5 bases). Between the trimmed V and J ends, which lost 0 bases and 8 bases, there was a span of 10 bases. The CDR3 has 14 residues. Germline CDR1 MNHNY, CDR2 SVGAGI (reference sequence). CDR3 sequence reads: CASSYSGWDEKLFF. The CDR3 nucleotides are TGTGCCAGCAGTTACTCAGGGTGGGACGAAAAACTGTTTTTT.

This clone was observed a single time. This chain connects TRBV4-1 to TRBJ1-2, with 8 bases that match TRBD1. This CDR3 spans 14 amino acids. The V gene's germline CDR1 is MGHRA and CDR2 YSYEKL. Trimming took 0 bases from V and 8 from J; bases not matched to a gene: 5. CDR3 sequence: CASSQDPGTGGYTF. Here the CDR3 DNA reads TGCGCCAGCAGCCAAGACCCCGGGACAGGCGGCTACACCTTC.

This clone was picked up a small number of times. This chain joins TRBV6-1 and TRBJ1-1; D ambiguous. The length of the CDR3 is 16 residues. Trimming took off 1 base at V and 3 bases at J, with 15 bases between the two ends. The germline gives CDR1 MNHNS, CDR2 SASEGT. CDR3 nucleotides: TGTGCCAGCAGTGAAGTACCGAGACGGTGGGACACTGAAGCTTTCTTT. It is translated as CASSEVPRRWDTEAFF.

This clone was found once. The chain recombines TRBV19 with TRBJ2-2; 11 bases agree with TRBD1. Germline V lookup: CDR1 LNHDA, CDR2 SQIVND (reference sequence). V shed 5 bases and J 5 bases; nucleotides not matched to a gene: 7. This CDR3 is built from 16 residues. The CDR3 nucleotides read TGTGCCAGTAGTCGGACAGGGGGCGACTTAACCGGGGAGCTGTTTTTT. Translated: CASSRTGGDLTGELFF.

The chain has TRBV19 and TRBJ2-5; the D call may be TRBD1 or TRBD2 (7 bases each). The CDR3 sequence is 14 residues long. V lost 4 bases, J lost 5 bases, and 14 bases lay in between. Germline CDR1 reads LNHDA; CDR2 reads SQIVND (reference sequence). CDR3 loop: CASSSQGGMETQYF. CDR3 sequence (DNA): TGTGCCAGTAGTAGCCAGGGGGGGATGGAGACCCAGTACTTC. The entire variable domain, with the rest obtained from reference TRBV19 and TRBJ2-5, is as follows: DGGITQSPKYLFRKEGQNVTLSCEQNLNHDAMYWYRQDPGQGLRLIYYSQIVNDFQKGDIAEGYSVSREKKESFPLTVTSAQKNPTAFYLCASSSQGGMETQYFGPGTRLLVL.

V usage is TRBV7-9 and J usage is TRBJ2-1; 15 bases are shared with TRBD2. The germline V gene has CDR1 SEHNR and CDR2 FQNEAQ (reference sequence). Trimming removed 5 bases from V and 4 bases from J; junction bases left unmatched: 6. This CDR3 has 17 amino acids. DNA of the CDR3: TGTGCCAGCAGCCCGGGACTAGCGGGAGGATTTTACAATGAGCAGTTCTTC. Translated, it gives CASSPGLAGGFYNEQFF. The whole variable domain, filled in from reference TRBV7-9 and TRBJ2-1, reads DTGVSQNPRHKITKRGQNVTFRCDPISEHNRLYWYRQTLGQGPEFLTYFQNEAQLEKSRLLSDRFSAERPKGSFSTLEIQRTEQGDSAMYLCASSPGLAGGFYNEQFFGPGTRLTVL.

The gene calls are TRBV5-1 and TRBJ1-3; tentatively, D is TRBD1 (6 bases). The length of the CDR3 is 17 residues. Trimming left V 4 bases short and J 8 bases short, with 25 bases between. Germline-derived CDR1 and CDR2 are SGHRS and YFSETQ. The DNA of the CDR3 is TGCGCCAGCAGCCCCGAAATTTCAGGGGCATTCGGACACACCATATATTTT. Residues: CASSPEISGAFGHTIYF. Combining the CDR3 with reference TRBV5-1 and TRBJ1-3 gives the whole variable domain KAGVTQTPRYLIKTRGQQVTLSCSPISGHRSVSWYQQTPGQGLQFLFEYFSETQRNKGNFPGRFSGRQFSNSRSEMNVSTLELGDSALYLCASSPEISGAFGHTIYFGEGSWLTVV.

This clone was found a few times. V gene TRBV28 combines with J gene TRBJ2-7; 11 bases map to TRBD2. CDR3 size: 15 residues. Trimming removed 6 bases from V and 2 bases from J; junction bases left unmatched: 6. In germline, CDR1 is MDHEN, CDR2 SYDVKM. CDR3 sequence: CASSSIAGGAYEQYF. The CDR3 DNA sequence: TGTGCCAGCAGCTCTATAGCGGGGGGGGCCTACGAGCAGTACTTC.

A word on this clone: Other DNA sequences in the sample encode the same CDR3. V usage is TRBV4-2 and J usage is TRBJ2-1; D is uncertain. Trimming took off 1 base at V and 6 bases at J, with 4 bases between the two ends. The CDR3 has 12 amino acids. CDR1 is LGHNA, CDR2 YNFKEQ, per germline. CDR3 region: CASSQVVNEQFF. The CDR3 DNA reads as TGTGCCAGCAGCCAAGTTGTCAATGAGCAGTTCTTC.

This chain connects TRBV28 to TRBJ1-1; D ambiguous. V gave up 8 bases and J gave up 1 base, with 11 bases separating them. Germline V gives CDR1 MDHEN, CDR2 SYDVKM. The CDR3 length is 13 residues. Written as DNA, the CDR3 is TGTGCCAGCTATCGAAAGGGGAACACTGAAGCTTTCTTT. Protein sequence: CASYRKGNTEAFF.

This clone has a single count. The chain carries TRBV5-6 and TRBJ2-7; 10 bases are a match to TRBD2. Germline CDR1 reads SGHDT; CDR2 reads YYEEEE. The V gene end was trimmed by 1 base and the J gene end by 5 bases; junction bases not matched to a gene: 9. The CDR3 length is 16 residues. Here the CDR3 reads CASSLNPVAGGHEQYF. CDR3 sequence (DNA): TGTGCCAGCAGCTTGAACCCAGTAGCGGGAGGCCACGAGCAGTACTTC.

The sample holds a few counts of this clone. V gene TRBV5-1 combines with J gene TRBJ1-1; 7 bases line up with TRBD1. Trimming took 7 bases from V and 0 from J; bases not matched to a gene: 6. Germline CDR1 reads SGHRS; CDR2 reads YFSETQ. This CDR3 comprises 14 residues. The CDR3 DNA reads as TGCGCCAGCCGAGAAGGGACAGTGAACACTGAAGCTTTCTTT. Its protein product is CASREGTVNTEAFF.

This chain joins TRBV5-1 and TRBJ1-1; D perhaps matches TRBD1 (6 bases). Germline loops: CDR1 SGHRS, CDR2 YFSETQ. Trimming cost V 4 bases and J 0 bases, with 13 bases left between them. The CDR3 is made up of 15 amino acids. The CDR3 here is CASSPRQGMNTEAFF. CDR3 DNA: TGCGCCAGCAGCCCAAGGCAGGGGATGAACACTGAAGCTTTCTTT.

The CDR3 coding sequence is TGTGCCAGCAGTTTTTGGGCCAAAGGGGGTGCAATCAATGAGCAGTTCTTC. Translating gives CASSFWAKGGAINEQFF. The chain joins TRBV28 to TRBJ2-1; weak D call: TRBD1 (6 bases). V gave up 3 bases and J gave up 6 bases, with 21 bases separating them. CDR3 length: 17 residues. Looked up from germline, CDR1 is MDHEN and CDR2 is SYDVKM.

The genes are TRBV9 and TRBJ2-2; no reliable D call. The germline gives CDR1 SGDLS, CDR2 YYNGEE. CDR3 size: 12 residues. Trimming cost V 4 bases and J 3 bases, with 4 bases left between them. CDR3 residues: CASSPHTGELFF. In nucleotides, the CDR3 is TGTGCCAGCAGCCCTCACACCGGGGAGCTGTTTTTT.

The chain recombines TRBV5-6 with TRBJ1-3; D unclear. This CDR3 is 14 amino acids long. The V gene's germline CDR1 is SGHDT and CDR2 YYEEEE. Between the trimmed V and J ends, which lost 0 bases and 3 bases, there was a span of 7 bases. CDR3 in DNA: TGTGCCAGCAGCTTGGGAAGGTATGGAAACACCATATATTTT. Translation gives CASSLGRYGNTIYF. The whole variable domain, remainder taken from reference TRBV5-6 and TRBJ1-3, is DAGVTQSPTHLIKTRGQQVTLRCSPKSGHDTVSWYQQALGQGPQFIFQYYEEEERQRGNFPDRFSGHQFPNYSSELNVNALLLGDSALYLCASSLGRYGNTIYFGEGSWLTVV.

The chain has TRBV7-8 and TRBJ1-2; the match to TRBD1 covers 7 bases. CDR1 is SGHVS and CDR2 is FQNEAQ in the germline V gene. With V trimmed by 3 bases and J by 3 bases, 1 base remained unmatched. The CDR3 runs to 13 residues. The chain's CDR3 is CASSLGQYYGYTF. CDR3 nucleotide sequence: TGTGCCAGCAGCTTGGGACAGTACTATGGCTACACCTTC.

The chain employs TRBV7-2 and TRBJ2-5; 12 bases agree with TRBD2. The germline gives CDR1 SGHTA, CDR2 FQGNSA. J lost 4 bases, V lost 2 bases, and 5 bases had no gene match. CDR3 length: 16 amino acids. The CDR3 protein is CASSLSSGRAGETQYF. The CDR3 DNA sequence: TGTGCCAGCAGCTTATCTAGCGGGAGGGCCGGAGAGACCCAGTACTTC.

The V gene is TRBV28, the J gene TRBJ2-1, with a weak D call TRBD2 (6 bases). Germline CDR1 is MDHEN and CDR2 is SYDVKM. Trimming pared 6 bases from V and 5 bases from J, leaving 38 bases between. The CDR3 is 22 amino acids. The chain's CDR3 is CASRTIRPVLRTGTGLNNEQFF. DNA for the CDR3: TGTGCCAGCAGGACTATCCGACCTGTCCTCCGTACCGGGACTGGCCTAAACAATGAGCAGTTCTTC.

The chain joins TRBV11-2 to TRBJ2-1; 7 nucleotides match TRBD2. Germline V gene data show CDR1 as SGHAT and CDR2 as FQNNGV. The CDR3 spans 14 residues. V trimming: 0 bases; J trimming: 7 bases; junction bases outside the gene matches: 3. CDR3 sequence: CASSLEGGSNEQFF. CDR3 DNA sequence: TGTGCCAGCAGCTTAGAGGGCGGGAGTAATGAGCAGTTCTTC.

This chain uses TRBV6-6 with TRBJ1-2; 8 nucleotides agree with TRBD1. Trimming cost V 4 bases and J 1 base; bases outside gene matches: 5. The CDR3 has 15 amino acids. The germline CDR1 and CDR2 sequences are MNHNY and SVGAGI (reference sequence). The CDR3 protein is CASSSSGGVNYGYTF. The CDR3 DNA reads as TGTGCCAGCAGTTCATCAGGGGGCGTTAACTATGGCTACACCTTC.

The chain couples TRBV12-3 or TRBV12-4 to TRBJ2-5; maybe TRBD2 (5 bases). CDR3 size: 13 residues. The V and J ends lost 3 bases and 2 bases respectively, with 7 bases between them. CDR3 DNA sequence: TGTGCCAGCAGTTTCAGAGGGCAAGAGACCCAGTACTTC. Protein sequence: CASSFRGQETQYF.

A word on this clone: Other DNA sequences in the sample encode the same CDR3. The J gene is TRBJ2-1, the V gene TRBV20-1; no firm D call. The V and J ends lost 3 bases and 7 bases respectively, with 7 bases between them. From germline, CDR1 is DFQATT and CDR2 SNEGSKA (reference sequence). The CDR3 is 11 amino acids. The CDR3 is CSARKVNEQFF. CDR3 coding DNA: TGCAGTGCTAGGAAAGTGAATGAGCAGTTCTTC.

The chain has TRBV3-1 (or the pseudogene TRBV3-2) and TRBJ2-3; D remains unclear. Germline CDR1 reads LGHDT; CDR2 reads YNNKEL (reference sequence). The CDR3 consists of 15 residues. The V end was cut by 3 bases, the J end by 6 bases, with 16 bases between. The CDR3 protein is CASSQDPRASDTQYF. As DNA, the CDR3 is TGTGCCAGCAGCCAGGACCCCCGGGCCTCCGATACGCAGTATTTT.